Listed below are T cell receptor beta chains from one sample, sequenced in a study of blood T cell repertoires in COVID-19. The table came from immunoSEQ multiplex PCR; TCRdb's copy has only in-frame clones and leaves some out. This table has about 360,000 clones, around 88% appearing once. Sequenced material: peripheral blood. The receptors derive from a woman aged 55-69 years with COVID-19, enrolled during active disease. The CDR3 runs from the conserved cysteine through the conserved F or W. The D gene is left open where the match is weak. The size of a clone is reported for some rows only, either as once, few or many, or as a class for expanded clones.

TRBJ1-4 TRBV18 once NA CASSPTLGQLNEKLFF TGTGCCAGCTCACCTACCCTAGGACAGCTTAATGAAAAACTGTTTTTT
TRBJ1-2 TRBV5-5 NA TRBD1 CASSLNILTGFSYGYTF TGTGCCAGCAGCTTAAATATCTTGACAGGGTTTAGCTATGGCTACACCTTC
TRBJ2-7 TRBV5-4 NA NA CASSLRGGAYEQYF TGTGCCAGCAGCTTGCGCGGCGGCGCCTACGAGCAGTACTTC
TRBJ1-5 TRBV4-3 NA TRBD1 CASSPDRGPTHSNQPQHF TGCGCCAGCAGCCCGGACAGGGGGCCCACTCATAGCAATCAGCCCCAGCATTTT
TRBJ1-1 TRBV5-5 NA TRBD1 CASRTGMNTEAFF TGTGCCAGCAGGACAGGGATGAACACTGAAGCTTTCTTT
TRBJ2-1 TRBV7-6 NA NA CASSPLSGTGVYNEQFF TGTGCCAGCAGTCCGTTATCCGGGACGGGGGTATACAATGAGCAGTTCTTC
TRBJ1-3 TRBV5-6 NA NA CASSSPGGNTIYF TGTGCCAGCAGCTCCCCTGGCGGAAACACCATATATTTT
TRBJ1-2 TRBV9 NA NA CASSPLRRADYGYTF TGTGCCAGCAGCCCCCTGAGGAGGGCGGACTATGGCTACACCTTC
TRBJ2-5 TRBV29-1 NA TRBD1 CSVEHYGTGEETQYF TGCAGCGTTGAACACTACGGGACAGGGGAAGAGACCCAGTACTTC
TRBJ2-6 TRBV9 NA TRBD2 CASSVGPGGSSGANVLTF TGTGCCAGCAGCGTAGGTCCGGGGGGAAGCTCTGGGGCCAACGTCCTGACTTTC
TRBJ2-5 TRBV6-5 NA TRBD2 CASSYDGGAGETQYF TGTGCCAGCAGTTACGACGGGGGGGCCGGGGAGACCCAGTACTTC
TRBJ2-1 TRBV2 NA TRBD2 CASSLAGNRNEQFF TGTGCCAGCAGTCTAGCGGGGAATAGGAATGAGCAGTTCTTC
TRBJ1-6 TRBV7-3 NA TRBD1 CASSLSGTGETPLHF TGTGCCAGCAGCTTAAGTGGGACAGGGGAAACACCCCTCCACTTT
TRBJ1-4 TRBV5-1 NA TRBD1 CASSLDRGTNEKLFF TGCGCCAGCAGCTTGGACAGGGGAACTAATGAAAAACTGTTTTTT
TRBJ2-3 TRBV19 NA TRBD2 CASSITGLGGADTQYF TGTGCCAGTAGTATCACAGGACTAGGTGGGGCAGATACGCAGTATTTT
TRBJ2-7 TRBV7-8 NA TRBD1 CASGDRGTPYEQYF TGTGCCAGCGGGGACAGGGGGACCCCCTACGAGCAGTACTTC
TRBJ1-2 TRBV3-1/TRBV3-2 NA TRBD1 CASSLRTGAGYGYTF TGTGCCAGCAGCCTTCGGACAGGGGCGGGCTATGGCTACACCTTC
TRBJ1-5 TRBV27 NA NA CASSLDGQTNQPQHF TGTGCCAGCAGTTTAGATGGGCAGACGAATCAGCCCCAGCATTTT
TRBJ2-1 TRBV14 NA TRBD2 CASSQAGLAGAPSSYNEQFF TGTGCCAGCAGCCAAGCGGGACTAGCGGGGGCCCCCAGCTCCTACAATGAGCAGTTCTTC
TRBJ1-2 TRBV30 NA NA CAWSRVSGYTF TGTGCCTGGAGTCGTGTCTCTGGCTACACCTTC
TRBJ1-3 TRBV9 NA NA CASSGVQGRDTIYF TGTGCCAGCAGCGGCGTCCAGGGGCGGGACACCATATATTTT
TRBJ1-2 TRBV3-1/TRBV3-2 few NA CASSQGGARSGYTF TGTGCCAGCAGCCAAGGGGGAGCCAGGAGTGGCTACACCTTC
TRBJ1-1 TRBV21-1 NA NA CASSKGTATEAFF TGTGCCAGCAGCAAAGGGACAGCCACTGAAGCTTTCTTT
TRBJ1-4 TRBV2 few TRBD1 CASRRDRGPGNEKLFF TGTGCCAGCAGGAGGGACAGGGGGCCCGGTAATGAAAAACTGTTTTTT
TRBJ2-6 TRBV2 NA TRBD1 CASSTDRGTGANVLTF TGTGCCAGCAGTACCGACAGGGGGACCGGGGCCAACGTCCTGACTTTC
TRBJ2-6 TRBV9 NA TRBD1 CASSVQGAGANVLTF TGTGCCAGCAGCGTCCAGGGGGCTGGGGCCAACGTCCTGACTTTC
TRBJ1-5 TRBV23-1 NA NA CASSQSWAGGLCNQPQHF TGCGCCAGCAGTCAATCGTGGGCTGGGGGCTTGTGCAATCAGCCCCAGCATTTT
TRBJ1-5 TRBV7-8 NA TRBD1 CASSFSRQGPQTNQPQHF TGTGCCAGCAGCTTTTCCAGACAGGGGCCTCAAACAAATCAGCCCCAGCATTTT
TRBJ2-1 TRBV9 NA NA CASRGGSYNEQFF TGTGCCAGCAGAGGAGGGTCCTACAATGAGCAGTTCTTC
TRBJ2-1 TRBV30 NA TRBD2 CAWSTLAAYNEQFF TGTGCCTGGAGTACACTAGCGGCCTACAATGAGCAGTTCTTC
TRBJ2-3 TRBV7-6 NA TRBD2 CASSPLAGETDTQYF TGTGCCAGCAGCCCACTAGCGGGGGAAACAGATACGCAGTATTTT
TRBJ2-6 TRBV6-4 once TRBD1 CASRVTGGYGVLTF TGTGCCAGCAGAGTAACAGGGGGCTACGGCGTCCTGACTTTC
TRBJ2-3 TRBV7-9 NA NA CASSPSGTFSFGADTQYF TGTGCCAGCAGTCCCTCCGGGACTTTTTCTTTCGGGGCAGATACGCAGTATTTT
TRBJ1-4 TRBV7-9 NA TRBD1 CASSYTGVGEKLFF TGTGCCAGCAGCTATACAGGGGTAGGAGAAAAACTGTTTTTT
TRBJ1-4 TRBV4-1 NA NA CASSQGDINNEKLFF TGCGCCAGCAGCCAAGGGGACATTAATAATGAAAAACTGTTTTTT